These T cell receptor beta chains were read from a single sample in a study of CD8 T cells in ankylosing spondylitis. From the 5' RACE reads, TCRdb called clonotypes with MiXCR, one entry per CDR3 protein. The sample consists of 50,000 to 75,000 distinct CDR3 sequences, approximately 5.7% of them appearing once. The specimen sequenced was synovial fluid, either unsorted or a sorted T cell fraction (not recorded which). The receptors originated from a male donor with ankylosing spondylitis. Each CDR3 is given with its conserved first and last residue. The order of the fields is clone size, V gene, J gene, CDR3 length, D gene, CDR3 DNA, CDR3 protein. D genes are given only for firm matches. Not every row has a clone size; where given, it reads once, few, many or a size class.

clone size: many
V gene: TRBV4-2
J gene: TRBJ2-7
CDR3 length: 15
D gene: .
CDR3 DNA: TGTGCCAGCAGCCTAGTTGGGGCTAACTCCTACGAGCAGTACTTC
CDR3 protein: CASSLVGANSYEQYF

clone size: many
V gene: TRBV11-1
J gene: TRBJ2-3
CDR3 length: 18
D gene: TRBD2
CDR3 DNA: TGTGCCAGCAGCCTCCAGGGCCCTAGCGGGAGGGCCCATGATACGCAGTATTTT
CDR3 protein: CASSLQGPSGRAHDTQYF

clone size: many
V gene: TRBV10-3
J gene: TRBJ1-2
CDR3 length: 14
D gene: TRBD1
CDR3 DNA: TGTGCCATCAGGGAAGTGGACAGGCGGAGTGGCTACACCTTC
CDR3 protein: CAIREVDRRSGYTF

clone size: many
V gene: TRBV28
J gene: TRBJ2-2
CDR3 length: 12
D gene: .
CDR3 DNA: TGTGCCAGCCTTACGAACACCGGGGAGCTGTTTTTT
CDR3 protein: CASLTNTGELFF

clone size: few
V gene: TRBV12-3/TRBV12-4
J gene: TRBJ2-3
CDR3 length: 14
D gene: .
CDR3 DNA: TGTGCCAGCAGCCTTAGGGCCCCCGGGTATACGCAGTATTTT
CDR3 protein: CASSLRAPGYTQYF

clone size: .
V gene: TRBV2
J gene: TRBJ2-1
CDR3 length: 16
D gene: TRBD2
CDR3 DNA: TGTGCCAGCAAAGACGGTTTAGCGGGAAGGAACAATGAGCAGTTCTTC
CDR3 protein: CASKDGLAGRNNEQFF

clone size: .
V gene: TRBV13
J gene: TRBJ1-2
CDR3 length: 15
D gene: .
CDR3 DNA: TGTGCCAGCAGCAGGGGGAACAGGCCTTTAGAAGGCTACACCTTC
CDR3 protein: CASSRGNRPLEGYTF

clone size: few
V gene: TRBV28
J gene: TRBJ2-5
CDR3 length: 14
D gene: TRBD1
CDR3 DNA: TGTGCCAGCGCAACCCGGGACAGCCAAGAGACCCAGTACTTC
CDR3 protein: CASATRDSQETQYF

clone size: many
V gene: TRBV3-1
J gene: TRBJ1-2
CDR3 length: 14
D gene: .
CDR3 DNA: TGTGCCAGCAGCCAACTGGACGGTCGCTATGGCTACACCTTC
CDR3 protein: CASSQLDGRYGYTF

clone size: many
V gene: TRBV7-3
J gene: TRBJ1-1
CDR3 length: 13
D gene: .
CDR3 DNA: TGTGCCAGCAGCTTTGGTGGGGACACTGAAGCTTTCTTT
CDR3 protein: CASSFGGDTEAFF

clone size: medium-sized
V gene: TRBV11-1
J gene: TRBJ2-1
CDR3 length: 14
D gene: TRBD1
CDR3 DNA: TGTGCCAGCAGCTTAGACAGGGGGAAGAATGAGCAGTTCTTC
CDR3 protein: CASSLDRGKNEQFF

clone size: .
V gene: TRBV11-3
J gene: TRBJ2-4
CDR3 length: 15
D gene: .
CDR3 DNA: TGTGCCAGCAGCGGGGGGTTTGGGGCCAAAAACATTCAGTACTTC
CDR3 protein: CASSGGFGAKNIQYF

clone size: many
V gene: TRBV29-1
J gene: TRBJ2-7
CDR3 length: 13
D gene: .
CDR3 DNA: TGCAGCGTTGTTCGGGACACCTCCTACGAGCAGTACTTC
CDR3 protein: CSVVRDTSYEQYF

clone size: many
V gene: TRBV5-1
J gene: TRBJ2-3
CDR3 length: 15
D gene: .
CDR3 DNA: TGCGCCAGCAGCTTGGTTCTATCATACACAGATACGCAGTATTTT
CDR3 protein: CASSLVLSYTDTQYF

clone size: many
V gene: TRBV7-8
J gene: TRBJ2-7
CDR3 length: 13
D gene: .
CDR3 DNA: TGTGCCAGCAGCTGGACGGTCTCCTACGAGCAGTACTTC
CDR3 protein: CASSWTVSYEQYF

clone size: many
V gene: TRBV7-3
J gene: TRBJ2-6
CDR3 length: 17
D gene: .
CDR3 DNA: TGTGCCAGCAGCTTAATGCCGGGCAGCTCTGGGGCCAACGTCCTGACTTTC
CDR3 protein: CASSLMPGSSGANVLTF

clone size: .
V gene: TRBV30
J gene: TRBJ2-1
CDR3 length: 13
D gene: .
CDR3 DNA: TGTGCCTGGAGTGTAGTCTCGATCAATGAGCAGTTCTTC
CDR3 protein: CAWSVVSINEQFF

clone size: many
V gene: TRBV28
J gene: TRBJ1-6
CDR3 length: 14
D gene: .
CDR3 DNA: TGTGCCAGCAGCTTTAACAGGGATGGTTCACCCCTCCACTTT
CDR3 protein: CASSFNRDGSPLHF

clone size: .
V gene: TRBV5-1
J gene: TRBJ2-6
CDR3 length: 17
D gene: TRBD1
CDR3 DNA: TGCGCCAGCAGCTTGGTAACAGGGGATGCTGGGGCCAACGTCCTGACTTTC
CDR3 protein: CASSLVTGDAGANVLTF

clone size: many
V gene: TRBV7-7
J gene: TRBJ2-2
CDR3 length: 14
D gene: .
CDR3 DNA: TGTGCTAGCAGCTTAGAGGTGCGCACCGGGGAGCTGTTTTTT
CDR3 protein: CASSLEVRTGELFF

clone size: many
V gene: TRBV9
J gene: TRBJ2-2
CDR3 length: 14
D gene: TRBD2
CDR3 DNA: TGTGCCAGCGGGACTAGCGTGAACACCGGGGAGCTGTTTTTT
CDR3 protein: CASGTSVNTGELFF

clone size: .
V gene: TRBV6-5
J gene: TRBJ2-1
CDR3 length: 9
D gene: .
CDR3 DNA: TGTGCCACCCGCGATGAGCAGTTCTTC
CDR3 protein: CATRDEQFF

clone size: many
V gene: TRBV7-3
J gene: TRBJ2-2
CDR3 length: 14
D gene: .
CDR3 DNA: TGTGCCAGCAGCTTATGGGCCGGCGGCGGGGAGCTGTTTTTT
CDR3 protein: CASSLWAGGGELFF

clone size: .
V gene: TRBV11-2
J gene: TRBJ2-7
CDR3 length: 14
D gene: .
CDR3 DNA: TGTGCCAGCAGCCGTCTAGATTTAGTCTACGAGCAGTACTTC
CDR3 protein: CASSRLDLVYEQYF

clone size: few
V gene: TRBV11-3
J gene: TRBJ1-2
CDR3 length: 15
D gene: .
CDR3 DNA: TGTGCCAGCAGCTTAAACCCGGCAGGAGCGTATGGCTACACCTTC
CDR3 protein: CASSLNPAGAYGYTF

clone size: many
V gene: TRBV20-1
J gene: TRBJ2-7
CDR3 length: 18
D gene: TRBD2
CDR3 DNA: TGCAGTGCTAGAGGCCCACTTCGGACGGGGAGGGCGGTTGGCGAGCAGTACTTC
CDR3 protein: CSARGPLRTGRAVGEQYF

clone size: many
V gene: TRBV12-3/TRBV12-4
J gene: TRBJ1-1
CDR3 length: 13
D gene: .
CDR3 DNA: TGTGCCAGCAGTTTAGCAGAGTCATCTGAAGCTTTCTTT
CDR3 protein: CASSLAESSEAFF

clone size: many
V gene: TRBV24-1
J gene: TRBJ2-3
CDR3 length: 17
D gene: TRBD2
CDR3 DNA: TGTGCCACCAGTGACCCCGGGACTAGCGGGTATACAGATACGCAGTATTTT
CDR3 protein: CATSDPGTSGYTDTQYF

clone size: many
V gene: TRBV7-8
J gene: TRBJ2-1
CDR3 length: 17
D gene: .
CDR3 DNA: TGTGCCAGCAGCCCCCGCCTCGGGTGGGGCCTAAACAATGAGCAGTTCTTC
CDR3 protein: CASSPRLGWGLNNEQFF

clone size: many
V gene: TRBV5-1
J gene: TRBJ2-5
CDR3 length: 11
D gene: .
CDR3 DNA: TGCGCCAGCAGCTTGGAAGAGACCCAGTACTTC
CDR3 protein: CASSLEETQYF

clone size: .
V gene: TRBV5-1
J gene: TRBJ2-7
CDR3 length: 18
D gene: TRBD2
CDR3 DNA: TGCGCCAGCAGCTTCTCCCACTATACTAGCGGGAGGGCCAACGAGCAGTACTTC
CDR3 protein: CASSFSHYTSGRANEQYF

clone size: .
V gene: TRBV28
J gene: TRBJ2-1
CDR3 length: 14
D gene: .
CDR3 DNA: TGTGCCAGCAGTCAAAGGGCCCGGGGCAATGAGCAGTTCTTC
CDR3 protein: CASSQRARGNEQFF

clone size: many
V gene: TRBV7-3
J gene: TRBJ2-2
CDR3 length: 16
D gene: TRBD2
CDR3 DNA: TGTGCCAGCAGCCCCGGACTAGCGGGCCCCACCGGGGAGCTGTTTTTT
CDR3 protein: CASSPGLAGPTGELFF

clone size: few
V gene: TRBV5-6
J gene: TRBJ2-2
CDR3 length: 16
D gene: .
CDR3 DNA: TGTGCCAGCAGCCCCGGACTCGCGGGCGACACCGGGGAGCTGTTTTTT
CDR3 protein: CASSPGLAGDTGELFF

clone size: few
V gene: TRBV12-3/TRBV12-4
J gene: TRBJ2-3
CDR3 length: 11
D gene: .
CDR3 DNA: TGTGCCAGCAGTTTCACAGATACGCAGTATTTT
CDR3 protein: CASSFTDTQYF

clone size: many
V gene: TRBV7-2
J gene: TRBJ2-7
CDR3 length: 15
D gene: .
CDR3 DNA: TGTGCCAGCAGCTTCTTCCCCGATGGGGCGAGCGAGCAGTACTTC
CDR3 protein: CASSFFPDGASEQYF

clone size: many
V gene: TRBV5-1
J gene: TRBJ2-5
CDR3 length: 14
D gene: TRBD2
CDR3 DNA: TGCGCCAGCAGCTTCGGACTAGCGGAAGAGACCCAGTACTTC
CDR3 protein: CASSFGLAEETQYF

clone size: many
V gene: TRBV28
J gene: TRBJ2-6
CDR3 length: 15
D gene: TRBD1
CDR3 DNA: TGTGCCAGCAGATCCCAGGGGGCTGGGGCCAACGTCCTGACTTTC
CDR3 protein: CASRSQGAGANVLTF